Listed here are 21 T cell receptor beta chains from one sample, sequenced in a study of blood T cell repertoires in COVID-19. Here immunoSEQ multiplex PCR was the method, and the copy in TCRdb shows in-frame clones only, minus some. The table has around 240,000 clones, around 83% seen once; the top ten hold just under 7.5%. The sample taken for sequencing was peripheral blood. The receptors come from a woman between 45 and 60 years old with acute or convalescent COVID-19.

The chain couples TRBV28 to TRBJ2-3, with D possibly being TRBD2 (6 bases). The CDR3 has 14 residues. Germline V CDR1 and CDR2: MDHEN, SYDVKM. Trimming shortened V by 5 bases and J by 5 bases, and 14 bases separated the two germline ends. In nucleotides, the CDR3 is TGTGCCAGCAGTATAGGACTGCGGGGAGATACGCAGTATTTT. Its translation is CASSIGLRGDTQYF.

The chain is built from TRBV24-1 and TRBJ2-2; 11 nucleotides match TRBD1. CDR3 length: 17 amino acids. With 3 bases clipped from V and 0 bases from J, the junction kept 2 bases outside the gene matches. The V gene's germline CDR1 is KGHDR and CDR2 SFDVKD. CDR3 DNA sequence: TGTGCCACCAGTGATGGGGGACAGGGGGCGAACACCGGGGAGCTGTTTTTT. This sequence encodes CATSDGGQGANTGELFF.

This chain links TRBV5-1 with TRBJ2-5, with 10 bases fitting TRBD2. Trimming cost V 4 bases and J 2 bases; bases outside gene matches: 5. CDR1 and CDR2 (germline): SGHRS, YFSETQ. The CDR3 is made up of 15 amino acids. DNA for the CDR3: TGCGCCAGCAGCCCGAGGACTAGCGGACAAGAGACCCAGTACTTC. Amino acid sequence: CASSPRTSGQETQYF.

Here the CDR3 reads CASSQRPANTGELFF. DNA of the CDR3: TGTGCCAGCAGCCAGCGGCCGGCGAACACCGGGGAGCTGTTTTTT. This chain connects TRBV3-1 (or the pseudogene TRBV3-2) to TRBJ2-2, with D hard to call. Between the trimmed V and J ends, which lost 3 bases and 0 bases, there was a span of 8 bases. CDR1 and CDR2 from the germline V gene are LGHDT and YNNKEL (reference sequence). The CDR3 totals 15 residues.

The chain is built from TRBV12-3 or TRBV12-4 and TRBJ1-1, with 7 bases aligning to TRBD1. V shed 6 bases, J shed 10 bases, and the junction held 8 bases outside the gene matches. CDR3 length: 12 residues. This chain's CDR3 is CASSGTDGRAFF. CDR3 sequence (DNA): TGTGCCAGCAGCGGGACAGACGGTCGAGCTTTCTTT.

The rearrangement uses TRBV5-1 and TRBJ2-7, with TRBD1 identical over 10 bases. V lost 0 bases, J lost 0 bases, and 6 bases stayed unmatched. Germline V lookup: CDR1 SGHRS, CDR2 YFSETQ. The CDR3 has 17 amino acids. In DNA, the CDR3 is TGCGCCAGCAGCTTGGGCGGGACAGGGGCCCGCTCCTACGAGCAGTACTTC. This encodes CASSLGGTGARSYEQYF.

V is TRBV9 and J is TRBJ1-5; TRBD1 agrees at 9 bases. V lost 0 bases, J lost 2 bases, and 0 bases stayed unmatched. The CDR3 length is 15 residues. Germline values: CDR1 SGDLS, CDR2 YYNGEE. CDR3 loop: CASSVGQGGNQPQHF. In nucleotides, the CDR3 is TGTGCCAGCAGCGTAGGACAGGGGGGCAATCAGCCCCAGCATTTT.

CDR3 residues: CASSRQADNSPLHF. CDR3 bases: TGTGCCAGCAGTAGACAGGCCGATAATTCACCCCTCCACTTT. The rearrangement joins TRBV7-2 to TRBJ1-6; the D gene is possibly TRBD1 (6 bases). Germline lookup yields CDR1 SGHTA and CDR2 FQGNSA. The CDR3 totals 14 residues. The V end lost 6 bases, the J end lost 5 bases, and 11 bases lay between the germline ends.

V usage is TRBV4-1 and J usage is TRBJ1-5; TRBD1 matches 8 bases. CDR3 length: 15 residues. Unmatched junction bases numbered 5, after V lost 0 bases and J lost 7 bases. Germline V gene data show CDR1 as MGHRA and CDR2 as YSYEKL. The CDR3 spells CASSQDLTGGQPQHF. The CDR3 coding sequence is TGCGCCAGCAGCCAAGATCTTACAGGGGGGCAGCCCCAGCATTTT.

The chain combines TRBV12-3 or TRBV12-4 with TRBJ2-7; D is perhaps TRBD2 (7 bases). CDR3 length: 12 residues. The ends were cut back, 5 bases at V and 7 bases at J, with 12 bases in the middle. CDR3 loop: CASSRGGGEQYF. As DNA, the CDR3 is TGTGCCAGCAGTCGGGGAGGGGGTGAGCAGTACTTC.

The rearrangement uses TRBV6-4 and TRBJ2-3; tentative D call: TRBD2 (6 bases). Trimming took 4 bases from V and 5 from J, leaving 16 bases between them. Looked up from germline, CDR1 is MRHNA and CDR2 is SNTAGT. This CDR3 comprises 15 residues. The CDR3 DNA follows: TGTGCCAGCAGTGTATCGGGAGCCGGGGGAGATACGCAGTATTTT. Protein product: CASSVSGAGGDTQYF.

The genes are TRBV5-4 and TRBJ2-1, with a weak D call TRBD1 (5 bases). V was shortened by 2 bases and J by 0 bases, with 12 bases between the two germline ends. The CDR3 is made up of 16 amino acids. Germline CDR1 and CDR2: SGHNT and YYREEE (reference sequence). The CDR3 nucleotides are TGTGCCAGCAGCTTCCAGGGCTACCGCTCCTACAATGAGCAGTTCTTC. Encoded protein: CASSFQGYRSYNEQFF.

This clone has just a few counts. This chain uses TRBV29-1 with TRBJ1-1, with D uncertain. Germline V gene data show CDR1 as SQVTM and CDR2 as ANQGSEA. The ends were cut back, 2 bases at V and 2 bases at J, with 9 bases in the middle. CDR3 length: 13 residues. CDR3 coding DNA: TGCAGCGTTGAATTGGGCCTCAACACTGAAGCTTTCTTT. Protein sequence: CSVELGLNTEAFF.

The chain uses TRBV24-1 and TRBJ2-3, with D tentatively TRBD1 (5 bases). V lost 8 bases, J lost 3 bases, and 11 bases lay in between. CDR1 is KGHDR and CDR2 is SFDVKD in the germline V gene. There are 13 residues in the CDR3. The CDR3: CATTGFGTDTQYF. In DNA form, the CDR3 reads TGTGCCACCACAGGGTTTGGGACAGATACGCAGTATTTT.

This CDR3 is CASSLGGYQETQYF. In DNA form, the CDR3 reads TGTGCCAGCAGTTTGGGGGGGTACCAAGAGACCCAGTACTTC. The gene calls are TRBV27 and TRBJ2-5; 7 bases are a match to TRBD2. Germline assignment: CDR1 MNHEY and CDR2 SMNVEV (reference sequence). The CDR3 totals 14 residues. The V gene end was trimmed by 3 bases and the J gene end by 0 bases; junction bases not matched to a gene: 1.

The chain joins TRBV5-6 to TRBJ2-7; 9 bases line up with TRBD1. The germline gives CDR1 SGHDT, CDR2 YYEEEE. J lost 5 bases, V lost 4 bases, and 4 bases had no gene match. The CDR3 loop spans 13 amino acids. The CDR3 DNA reads as TGTGCCAGCAGCGGGACAGGGTACCACGAGCAGTACTTC. It translates to CASSGTGYHEQYF.

This chain links TRBV7-9 with TRBJ2-5; 8 positions agree with TRBD2. V was clipped by 7 bases and J by 5 bases; unmatched bases: 9. The CDR3 length is 14 residues. Germline V CDR1 and CDR2: SEHNR, FQNEAQ (reference sequence). CDR3 loop: CASTVAGGMETQYF. The CDR3 DNA is TGTGCCAGCACGGTCGCGGGGGGTATGGAGACCCAGTACTTC.

The chain couples TRBV30 to TRBJ2-3; 10 bases line up with TRBD2. The CDR3 loop spans 15 amino acids. CDR1 GTSNPN and CDR2 SVGIG come from the germline V gene (reference sequence). J was trimmed by 6 bases and V by 0 bases; bases with no gene match: 6. The CDR3, as DNA: TGTGCCTGGAGTGTCGGGTCTAGCGGGGGTGATACGCAGTATTTT. It is translated as CAWSVGSSGGDTQYF.

This clone was seen a handful of times. This chain joins TRBV19 and TRBJ2-2; perhaps TRBD2 as D (6 bases). In germline, CDR1 is LNHDA, CDR2 SQIVND (reference sequence). This CDR3 comprises 14 residues. Trimming removed 3 bases from V and 8 bases from J, with 13 bases in between. CDR3 in amino acids: CASSITGVSGELFF. CDR3 in DNA: TGTGCCAGTAGTATTACGGGAGTGTCTGGGGAGCTGTTTTTT.

V is TRBV12-3 or TRBV12-4 and J is TRBJ1-3; a possible D gene is TRBD1 (6 bases). This CDR3 is built from 13 residues. Trimming stripped 7 bases from V and 6 bases from J, with 13 bases between. The CDR3 sequence is CASKRAGENTIYF. DNA of the CDR3: TGTGCCAGCAAAAGGGCAGGGGAAAACACCATATATTTT.

The rearrangement links TRBV30 to TRBJ1-3; D possibly corresponds to TRBD1 (5 bases). This CDR3 has 13 amino acids. Germline CDR1 GTSNPN, CDR2 SVGIG (reference sequence). V was shortened by 5 bases and J by 7 bases, with 15 bases between the two germline ends. Written as DNA, the CDR3 is TGTGCCTGGTCTTCGGGGGAGGATAACACCATATATTTT. Amino acid sequence: CAWSSGEDNTIYF.